The rows below give T cell receptor beta chains drawn from one sample of a study of T cell responses to AZD1222 COVID-19 vaccine. TCRdb's table, derived via immunoSEQ multiplex PCR, lists solely in-frame clones and lacks some. The profile shows fewer than 100,000 clones, roughly 85% of them singletons. The sequencing used peripheral blood, collected 28 days after the second AZD1222 dose. These receptors all stem from an adult who received the AZD1222 COVID-19 vaccine. The CDR3 runs from the conserved cysteine through the conserved F or W. The D gene is left open where the match is weak. Size values are once, few and many counts, or a class for expanded clones, and some rows have none.

D gene: NA
clone size: NA
J gene: TRBJ2-7
V gene: TRBV29-1
CDR3 DNA: TGCAGCGCCGTAGCAGGTAACTCCTACGAGCAGTACTTC
CDR3 protein: CSAVAGNSYEQYF

D gene: NA
clone size: NA
J gene: TRBJ2-5
V gene: TRBV19
CDR3 DNA: TGTGCCAGTAGTCCCCGGGGCCTCGGCCAAGAGACCCAGTACTTC
CDR3 protein: CASSPRGLGQETQYF

D gene: NA
clone size: NA
J gene: TRBJ1-1
V gene: TRBV28
CDR3 DNA: TGTGCCAGCCCCCCGCGGGGCGTGAACACTGAAGCTTTCTTT
CDR3 protein: CASPPRGVNTEAFF

D gene: NA
clone size: NA
J gene: TRBJ1-2
V gene: TRBV3-1/TRBV3-2
CDR3 DNA: TGTGCCAGCAGCCAAGCGGATTATGGCTACACCTTC
CDR3 protein: CASSQADYGYTF

D gene: NA
clone size: few
J gene: TRBJ1-1
V gene: TRBV19
CDR3 DNA: TGTGCCAGTATCCCGGACAGCGGGATATACACTGAAGCTTTCTTT
CDR3 protein: CASIPDSGIYTEAFF

D gene: NA
clone size: NA
J gene: TRBJ1-1
V gene: TRBV2
CDR3 DNA: TGTGCCAGCAGTGAAGTTCCGAACACTGAAGCTTTCTTT
CDR3 protein: CASSEVPNTEAFF

D gene: TRBD1
clone size: NA
J gene: TRBJ1-4
V gene: TRBV9
CDR3 DNA: TGTGCCAGCACCGGGACAGGACGGGCCGAAAAACTGTTTTTT
CDR3 protein: CASTGTGRAEKLFF

D gene: NA
clone size: NA
J gene: TRBJ2-3
V gene: TRBV29-1
CDR3 DNA: TGCAGCTGCGACGAGGGCACAGATACGCAGTATTTT
CDR3 protein: CSCDEGTDTQYF

D gene: NA
clone size: NA
J gene: TRBJ1-4
V gene: TRBV28
CDR3 DNA: TGTGCCAGCAGTTTCGTGGGGACTAATGAAAAACTGTTTTTT
CDR3 protein: CASSFVGTNEKLFF

D gene: NA
clone size: NA
J gene: TRBJ1-1
V gene: TRBV15
CDR3 DNA: TGTGCCACCAGCAGAGGGCGGGGTTCCGGTGAAGCTTTCTTT
CDR3 protein: CATSRGRGSGEAFF

D gene: NA
clone size: NA
J gene: TRBJ1-3
V gene: TRBV2
CDR3 DNA: TGTGCCAGCATCCGGTCGGGGGGCGGAAACACCATATATTTT
CDR3 protein: CASIRSGGGNTIYF

D gene: TRBD1
clone size: NA
J gene: TRBJ1-2
V gene: TRBV6-5
CDR3 DNA: TGTGCCAGCAGTTACTCGGGACAGATCCACTATGGCTACACCTTC
CDR3 protein: CASSYSGQIHYGYTF

D gene: TRBD1
clone size: NA
J gene: TRBJ1-1
V gene: TRBV19
CDR3 DNA: TGTGCCAGTAGTATGAGTGAACAGGGGATCGTTTTCTTT
CDR3 protein: CASSMSEQGIVFF

D gene: NA
clone size: NA
J gene: TRBJ1-5
V gene: TRBV19
CDR3 DNA: TGTGCCAGTAGTATCGACAACGGGGGCGATCAGCCCCAGCATTTT
CDR3 protein: CASSIDNGGDQPQHF

D gene: NA
clone size: NA
J gene: TRBJ1-6
V gene: TRBV10-2
CDR3 DNA: TGCGCCAGCAGTAAAGGGGATTCACCCCTCCACTTT
CDR3 protein: CASSKGDSPLHF

D gene: NA
clone size: NA
J gene: TRBJ2-3
V gene: TRBV11-3
CDR3 DNA: TGTGCCAGCAGCTTCGGGCTAGCAGATACGCAGTATTTT
CDR3 protein: CASSFGLADTQYF

D gene: NA
clone size: NA
J gene: TRBJ2-1
V gene: TRBV2
CDR3 DNA: TGTGCCAGCACCTCATACGGGACTGAGCAGTTCTTC
CDR3 protein: CASTSYGTEQFF

D gene: NA
clone size: NA
J gene: TRBJ1-1
V gene: TRBV20-1
CDR3 DNA: TGCAGTGCTAGTTTCAGGCTTATAGACACTGAAGCTTTCTTT
CDR3 protein: CSASFRLIDTEAFF

D gene: NA
clone size: NA
J gene: TRBJ1-1
V gene: TRBV6-5
CDR3 DNA: TGTGCCAGCAGTTACTTTGGAGGGTTTGCTGAAGCTTTCTTT
CDR3 protein: CASSYFGGFAEAFF

D gene: TRBD1
clone size: once
J gene: TRBJ2-1
V gene: TRBV7-3
CDR3 DNA: TGTGCCAGCAGCTTAGGAATGGGACAGGGGGCTTCCAATGAGCAGTTCTTC
CDR3 protein: CASSLGMGQGASNEQFF

D gene: NA
clone size: NA
J gene: TRBJ2-7
V gene: TRBV27
CDR3 DNA: TGTGCCAGCAGTTTGGCAGTTGCCAAGGGTCGGGAGCAGTACTTC
CDR3 protein: CASSLAVAKGREQYF

D gene: NA
clone size: NA
J gene: TRBJ1-5
V gene: TRBV7-9
CDR3 DNA: TGTGCCAGCAGCTTAGGCGGGCAGCCCCAGCATTTT
CDR3 protein: CASSLGGQPQHF

D gene: NA
clone size: NA
J gene: TRBJ2-2
V gene: TRBV2
CDR3 DNA: TGTGCCAGCAACCTGGGGCCCGGGGAGCTGTTTTTT
CDR3 protein: CASNLGPGELFF